Following are 13 T cell receptor beta chains from one sample sequenced in a study of T-cell reconstitution after alpha-beta-depleted transplantation in children. A TCRbeta library incorporating unique molecular identifiers was prepared. TCRdb redid the calling of the PCR reads with MiXCR, one entry per CDR3 protein. The data contain about 610,000 distinct CDR3 sequences, about 10% of them singletons. The sequenced sample was PBMCs from the stem cell graft donor, obtained from the stem cell graft. The receptors stem from a human donor who donated a stem cell graft to a child with acute myeloid leukemia.

This clonotype was counted a few times. The chain uses TRBV6-5 and TRBJ1-4; 7 bases match TRBD1. CDR1 and CDR2 from the germline V gene are MNHEY and SVGAGI. V shed 2 bases and J 0 bases; nucleotides not matched to a gene: 6. The CDR3 loop spans 17 amino acids. In DNA form, the CDR3 reads TGTGCCAGCAGTTACCGGCAGGGGGGTTCAACTAATGAAAAACTGTTTTTT. Translating it yields CASSYRQGGSTNEKLFF.

Comment on this clonotype: A much more abundant neighbour one base away suggests this may be a read error. The chain combines TRBV28 with TRBJ2-7, with TRBD2 identical over 7 bases. V dropped 3 bases and J dropped 2; count of bases not matched to a gene: 10. This CDR3 has 16 amino acids. CDR1 and CDR2 from the germline V gene are MDHEN and SYDVKM. The CDR3 region has the DNA TGTGCCAGCAGTTTGCGGGAGACAGCAAGAACCTACGAGCAGTACTTC. It yields the protein CASSLRETARTYEQYF. Drawing the rest from reference TRBV28 and TRBJ2-7, the complete variable domain is DVKVTQSSRYLVKRTGEKVFLECVQDMDHENMFWYRQDPGLGLRLIYFSYDVKMKEKGDIPEGYSVSREKKERFSLILESASTNQTSMYLCASSLRETARTYEQYFGPGTRLTVT.

V usage is TRBV29-1 and J usage is TRBJ2-6; no reliable D call. The CDR3 is 12 residues long. The germline gives CDR1 SQVTM, CDR2 ANQGSEA. V shed 6 bases and J shed 2 bases, with 5 bases lying between them. The CDR3 spells CSVVTGANVLTF. In DNA, the CDR3 is TGCAGCGTCGTGACTGGGGCCAACGTCCTGACTTTC.

J is TRBJ2-3 and V is TRBV27, with 8 bases aligning to TRBD2. Germline V gene lookup returns CDR1 MNHEY and CDR2 SMNVEV (reference sequence). Trimming took 6 bases from V and 3 from J; bases not matched to a gene: 11. The CDR3 runs 16 residues. The chain's CDR3 is CASRDLGTRVTDTQYF. For the CDR3, the DNA is TGTGCCAGCAGAGACCTCGGGACTAGGGTTACAGATACGCAGTATTTT.

The chain employs TRBV5-1 and TRBJ2-2; D is unresolved. Germline assignment: CDR1 SGHRS and CDR2 YFSETQ. V was clipped by 1 base and J by 6 bases, with 10 bases between them. CDR3 length: 14 amino acids. The CDR3 is CASSLTTLAGELFF. The CDR3 DNA sequence: TGCGCCAGCAGCTTGACTACCCTGGCCGGGGAGCTGTTTTTT. Using reference TRBV5-1 and TRBJ2-2 for the parts outside the CDR3, the full variable domain is KAGVTQTPRYLIKTRGQQVTLSCSPISGHRSVSWYQQTPGQGLQFLFEYFSETQRNKGNFPGRFSGRQFSNSRSEMNVSTLELGDSALYLCASSLTTLAGELFFGEGSRLTVL.

The chain recombines TRBV5-1 with TRBJ1-4; D is unresolved. Germline loops: CDR1 SGHRS, CDR2 YFSETQ. The CDR3 loop spans 15 amino acids. Trimming took 0 bases from V and 4 from J, leaving 10 bases between them. The CDR3 nucleotides read TGCGCCAGCAGCTTGGTTTCCGGGTTTAATGAAAAACTGTTTTTT. Translation: CASSLVSGFNEKLFF.

The V call is TRBV27, the J call TRBJ1-5; D not certain. The CDR3 is 15 residues long. CDR1 MNHEY and CDR2 SMNVEV come from the germline V gene (reference sequence). Trimming cost V 3 bases and J 5 bases, with 14 bases left between them. The CDR3 nucleotides read TGTGCCAGCAGTTTCGAGGCGGGGTCCCATCAGCCCCAGCATTTT. This gives the protein CASSFEAGSHQPQHF.

This clonotype was found many times. This chain links TRBV3-1 with TRBJ2-5, with D uncertain. CDR1 LGHDT and CDR2 YNNKEL come from the germline V gene (reference sequence). The CDR3 totals 13 residues. Deletions cut 2 bases from V and 0 bases from J, with 4 bases between. CDR3 in DNA: TGTGCCAGCAGCCAACCCAACCAAGAGACCCAGTACTTC. Its protein product is CASSQPNQETQYF.

The V call is TRBV10-3, the J call TRBJ2-6; no clear D gene. Germline lookup yields CDR1 ENHRY and CDR2 SYGVKD. This CDR3 has 11 residues. Between the trimmed V and J ends, which lost 6 bases and 8 bases, there was a span of 5 bases. CDR3 in DNA: TGTGCCATCAGCCCATCCAACGTCCTGACTTTC. It yields the protein CAISPSNVLTF.

This clonotype turned up a few times. J is TRBJ2-7 and V is TRBV7-2; 7 bases align to TRBD2. The germline gives CDR1 SGHTA, CDR2 FQGNSA. The V gene end was trimmed by 0 bases and the J gene end by 7 bases; junction bases not matched to a gene: 9. The CDR3 loop spans 15 amino acids. The chain's CDR3 is CASSLAQRTRGEQYF. DNA for the CDR3: TGTGCCAGCAGCTTAGCCCAAAGGACTAGAGGGGAGCAGTACTTC.

This clonotype was counted only a few times. V is TRBV12-3 or TRBV12-4 and J is TRBJ1-5; D remains ambiguous. The CDR3 loop spans 11 amino acids. The V end was cut by 6 bases, the J end by 10 bases, with 10 bases between. CDR3 sequence: CASSIGQPQHF. The CDR3 DNA reads as TGTGCCAGCAGCATAGGTCAACCCCAGCATTTT.

This clonotype was recorded at least ten times. A read error may produce the germline difference seen at one junction end. V and J are TRBV7-7 and TRBJ2-2; TRBD2 matches 9 bases. Germline lookup yields CDR1 SSHAT and CDR2 FNYEAQ (reference sequence). The CDR3 has 16 residues. CDR3 in amino acids: CASSSFSGRTGGELFF. The CDR3 nucleotides read TGTGCTAGCAGCTCATTTAGCGGGAGAACGGGCGGGGAGCTGTTTTTT. Drawing the rest from reference TRBV7-7 and TRBJ2-2, the complete variable domain is GAGVSQSPRYKVTKRGQDVTLRCDPISSHATLYWYQQALGQGPEFLTYFNYEAQPDKSGLPSDRFSAERPEGSISTLTIQRTEQRDSAMYRCASSSFSGRTGGELFFGEGSRLTVL.

This clonotype was recorded at least ten times. The rearrangement uses TRBV7-3 and TRBJ2-3, with D perhaps given as TRBD1 or TRBD2 (5 bases each). The CDR3 spans 14 residues. Trimming cost V 4 bases and J 0 bases, with 8 bases left between them. Germline-derived CDR1 and CDR2 are SGHTA and FQGTGA. The CDR3 loop is CASSWGRSTDTQYF. The CDR3, as DNA: TGTGCCAGCAGCTGGGGGAGAAGCACAGATACGCAGTATTTT.